The rows below give T cell receptor beta chains drawn from one sample of a study of blood T cell repertoires in COVID-19. The data were produced by immunoSEQ multiplex PCR, yet TCRdb's version contains in-frame clones alone and is incomplete. Here the sample spans about 320,000 clones, around 90% being singletons. The sample comprised PBMCs or T cells enriched from blood (not recorded which). Every receptor here comes from a man in his 60s who had recovered from COVID-19. Both conserved end residues are part of each CDR3. A D gene is named only where the DNA matches it firmly. Size tells how often a clone was seen (once, few, many) or the class of an expanded clone, and some rows leave it out.

V	length	D	J	size	DNA	CDR3
TRBV5-1	15	-	TRBJ1-6	-	TGCGCCAGCAGACCCGGTGAGGTGCCACGTTCACCCCTCCACTTT	CASRPGEVPRSPLHF
TRBV7-2	17	-	TRBJ2-7	-	TGTGCCATCACCCCCGGGGAGGCGTCTAGCCCCTCCTACGAGCAGTACTTC	CAITPGEASSPSYEQYF
TRBV5-1	11	-	TRBJ1-1	-	TGCGCCAGCAGCGCCAGGGAGGGGGCTTTCTTT	CASSAREGAFF
TRBV7-3	15	TRBD1	TRBJ2-5	-	TGTGCCAGCAGGCCCGGGACAGGGTTCTTCGAGACCCAGTACTTC	CASRPGTGFFETQYF
TRBV6-1	16	-	TRBJ2-2	-	TGTGCCAGCAGTGAAAGCAGGGTATGGAGCACCGGGGAGCTGTTTTTT	CASSESRVWSTGELFF
TRBV2	14	TRBD1	TRBJ2-5	-	TGTGCCAGCAGTGTCCACAGGGGGCAGGAGACCCAGTACTTC	CASSVHRGQETQYF
TRBV11-1	13	TRBD1	TRBJ1-1	-	TGTGCCAGCGGGCGACAGGGGGCTATAGTAGCTTTCTTT	CASGRQGAIVAFF
TRBV5-1	14	TRBD2	TRBJ2-7	few	TGCGCCAGCAGCTTGAACGGGAGAGCGGGGGAGCAGTACTTC	CASSLNGRAGEQYF
TRBV19	15	-	TRBJ1-5	-	TGTGCCAGTACCCCCGTGGCGGGGTTGAGACAGCCCCAGCATTTT	CASTPVAGLRQPQHF
TRBV19	14	-	TRBJ2-7	-	TGTGCCAGTAGTATAGCAACAGGGTTCCACGAGCAGTACTTC	CASSIATGFHEQYF
TRBV19	13	-	TRBJ1-1	-	TGTGCCAGTAGTGCAACCGGGAACTTGGGGGCTTTCTTT	CASSATGNLGAFF
TRBV29-1	17	TRBD1	TRBJ2-4	-	TGCAGCGTTGCTCGGACAGGGCAGGGACTAGCCAAAAACATTCAGTACTTC	CSVARTGQGLAKNIQYF
TRBV7-9	14	TRBD1	TRBJ1-1	-	TGTGCCAGCAGCTTCGGACAGGGGAACACTGAAGCTTTCTTT	CASSFGQGNTEAFF
TRBV5-1	15	TRBD1	TRBJ1-2	-	TGCGCCAGCAGCCTCGGACAGGGCAGTAACTATGGCTACACCTTC	CASSLGQGSNYGYTF
TRBV4-2	13	-	TRBJ1-1	-	TGTGCCAGCAGCCAAGAGAGGAGATATGAAGCTTTCTTT	CASSQERRYEAFF
TRBV5-1	13	-	TRBJ2-5	-	TGCGCCAGCAGCTTCTACAGCAAAGAGACCCAGTACTTC	CASSFYSKETQYF
TRBV4-1	14	TRBD2	TRBJ2-7	-	TGCGCCAGCAGATGGAGGGAGGGAACCTACGAGCAGTACTTC	CASRWREGTYEQYF
TRBV5-1	17	-	TRBJ1-4	-	TGCGCCAGCAGCTTGTCCGGAGGTCTAGCAACTAATGAAAAACTGTTTTTT	CASSLSGGLATNEKLFF
TRBV6-1	14	-	TRBJ1-2	-	TGTGCCAGCAGTGAAGCGTTAGGGAGCTATGGCTACACCTTC	CASSEALGSYGYTF
TRBV10-3	16	-	TRBJ2-7	-	TGTGCCATCAGTGAGTCGGTGACAGGTCAAACCTACGAGCAGTACTTC	CAISESVTGQTYEQYF
TRBV5-1	14	-	TRBJ2-7	-	TGCGCCAGCAGCTTGTGGGGCGGCTCCTACGAGCAGTACTTC	CASSLWGGSYEQYF
TRBV28	13	-	TRBJ2-5	once	TGTGCCAGCAGTTTAACAAACCCCCCGACCCAGTACTTC	CASSLTNPPTQYF
TRBV28	16	TRBD2	TRBJ2-1	-	TGTGCCAGCAGTTTACTAGCGGGAAGCTCCTACAATGAGCAGTTCTTC	CASSLLAGSSYNEQFF
TRBV7-9	16	TRBD1	TRBJ1-6	-	TGTGCCAGCAGCCCGGGTACCGGGACAGGAGGCTCACCCCTCCACTTT	CASSPGTGTGGSPLHF
TRBV7-9	18	TRBD2	TRBJ2-2	-	TGTGCCAGCAGCTTAGTCCCTAGCGGGAGAGGAAACACCGGGGAGCTGTTTTTT	CASSLVPSGRGNTGELFF
TRBV10-3	19	-	TRBJ1-1	once	TGTGCCATCAGTGAGTCGAATGCCGGCCCGACCAAACCGGGAACTGAAGCTTTCTTT	CAISESNAGPTKPGTEAFF
TRBV10-2	14	TRBD2	TRBJ2-7	-	TGCGCCAGCAGTGGGGGCGGGAGAAAGTACGAGCAGTACTTC	CASSGGGRKYEQYF
TRBV4-3	18	TRBD1	TRBJ1-1	-	TGCGCCAGCAGCCAAGGGACAGGGAAGCTCCGGTGGGACACTGAAGCTTTCTTT	CASSQGTGKLRWDTEAFF
TRBV6-6	14	TRBD1	TRBJ1-2	-	TGTGCCAGCAGGCGTACAGGGGTCCAGTATGGCTACACCTTC	CASRRTGVQYGYTF
TRBV13	12	-	TRBJ1-6	once	TGTGCCAGCAGCTTCAATAATTCACCCCTCCACTTT	CASSFNNSPLHF
TRBV28	17	TRBD2	TRBJ2-1	-	TGTGCCAGCAGTTGGTTAGCGGGAGCCTCCTCCTACAATGAGCAGTTCTTC	CASSWLAGASSYNEQFF
TRBV27	15	-	TRBJ2-7	-	TGTGCCAGCAGTTTTTGGGGAGATTATACCTACGAGCAGTACTTC	CASSFWGDYTYEQYF
TRBV9	17	-	TRBJ2-3	-	TGTGCCAGCAGCCCTCGGGGAGGCGACTCTAGCACAGATACGCAGTATTTT	CASSPRGGDSSTDTQYF